Below are 2 T cell receptor beta chains sequenced from a single sample in a study of T cell responses to AZD1222 COVID-19 vaccine. The repertoire was sequenced with immunoSEQ multiplex PCR; TCRdb's copy has only in-frame clones and lacks some. The sample yields 150,000 or so clones, roughly 88% seen once. Sequences were derived from peripheral blood, sampled on day 0 of MenACWY control vaccination. These TCRs come from an adult in good health.

This chain connects TRBV2 to TRBJ1-1, with D hard to call. The CDR3 has 14 residues. Between the trimmed V and J ends, which lost 1 base and 0 bases, there was a span of 6 bases. In germline, CDR1 is SNHLY, CDR2 FYNNEI. CDR3 residues: CASSEVQMNTEAFF. CDR3 DNA: TGTGCCAGCAGTGAAGTACAGATGAACACTGAAGCTTTCTTT. The variable domain in full, with the rest retrieved from reference TRBV2 and TRBJ1-1, is EPEVTQTPSHQVTQMGQEVILRCVPISNHLYFYWYRQILGQKVEFLVSFYNNEISEKSEIFDDQFSVERPDGSNFTLKIRSTKLEDSAMYFCASSEVQMNTEAFFGQGTRLTVV.

V and J are TRBV7-9 and TRBJ2-1, with D hard to call. The germline V and J ends were trimmed by 5 bases and 4 bases, with 12 bases remaining between them. The CDR3 runs 14 residues. Germline V CDR1 and CDR2: SEHNR, FQNEAQ (reference sequence). CDR3 loop: CASSPSPSYNEQFF. CDR3 DNA sequence: TGTGCCAGCAGCCCCTCACCTAGTTACAATGAGCAGTTCTTC.